This T cell receptor beta chain was obtained from a study of cytomegalovirus exposure and HLA in healthy donors. Study-level results: A later analysis reportedly identified an Asian-associated ancestry cluster as carrying fewer N-insertions than the roughly 670-donor mean. In a later analysis, specific HLA alleles were associated with 15,000 to 20,000 TCR beta sequences at a 0.05 false discovery rate. In an earlier analysis, productive rearrangement rates for most beta V segments clustered near 87% or 30%.

The CDR3 is made up of 15 amino acids. CDR1 is ENHRY, CDR2 SYGVKD, per germline. V trimming: 4 bases; J trimming: 7 bases; junction bases outside the gene matches: 7. A note on this clone: What it binds is unknown.

PCR was performed using 60 Vbeta and 13 Jbeta primers. TCRdb's table, derived via immunoSEQ multiplex PCR, lists solely in-frame clones and lacks some. The top ten hold around 1.9% of the sample, which has some 85,000 clones, approximately 84% seen once. The receptor comes from a man aged 18 to 30 in good health and CMV-seronegative. The V gene is TRBV10-3, the J gene TRBJ2-1; 10 bases are a match to TRBD2. Source material: PBMCs. CDR3 in amino acids: CAISGLAGFGNEQFF. CDR3 nucleotides: TGTGCCATCAGTGGACTAGCGGGTTTCGGGAATGAGCAGTTCTTC.